The 27 T cell receptor beta chains below all came from one sample that was sequenced in a study of cytomegalovirus exposure and HLA in healthy donors. The PCR used 60 Vbeta and 13 Jbeta primers. Clones were read by immunoSEQ multiplex PCR, and TCRdb kept only the in-frame ones, dropping some. This table has tens of thousands of clones, around 75% appearing once. The sample taken for sequencing was PBMCs. All receptors come from a woman between 35 and 50 years old in good health and CMV-seronegative.

The DNA of the CDR3 is TGTGCCAGCAGCTTGGTTCTGGGCAGTGGAAACACCATATATTTT. Translating gives CASSLVLGSGNTIYF. J is TRBJ1-3 and V is TRBV7-2; the D is unclear. Germline CDR1 and CDR2: SGHTA and FQGNSA. The ends were cut back, 3 bases at V and 3 bases at J, with 12 bases in the middle. CDR3 length: 15 residues.

This chain uses TRBV7-8 with TRBJ2-7; 11 bases fit TRBD2. This CDR3 region has 15 residues. Germline V gene sequence: CDR1 SGHVS, CDR2 FQNEAQ. V lost 3 bases to trimming and J lost 4 bases; unmatched junction nucleotides: 5. Written as DNA, the CDR3 is TGTGCCAGCAGCTTTCAGCTAGCGGGAGGATACGAGCAGTACTTC. Translation: CASSFQLAGGYEQYF.

This chain connects TRBV5-6 to TRBJ2-2; possible D gene TRBD2, 6 bases. Germline lookup yields CDR1 SGHDT and CDR2 YYEEEE. The CDR3 contains 16 residues. V dropped 3 bases and J dropped 4 bases, with 16 bases sitting between them. The CDR3 coding sequence is TGTGCCAGCAGCTCCTCGGGGGAGAGGAGCACCGGGGAGCTGTTTTTT. Translated: CASSSSGERSTGELFF.

As concerns this clone: One end of the junction varies from germline; a read error may be responsible. The chain recombines TRBV2 with TRBJ1-6, with 8 positions matching TRBD1. In germline, CDR1 is SNHLY, CDR2 FYNNEI. This CDR3 has 12 residues. This CDR3 is CASTESWTGQAF. The CDR3 DNA sequence: TGTGCCAGCACCGAAAGTTGGACAGGGCAGGCTTTT.

The chain carries TRBV6-1 and TRBJ1-4; D unresolved. Germline CDR1 is MNHNS and CDR2 is SASEGT. CDR3 length: 15 residues. Trimming removed 2 bases at V and 5 bases at J, with 12 bases between. CDR3 region: CASSEFPIRNEKLFF. The CDR3 nucleotides read TGTGCCAGCAGTGAATTTCCCATACGGAATGAAAAACTGTTTTTT.

The V call is TRBV25-1, the J call TRBJ1-1; TRBD1 might be the D (5 bases). Germline V gene lookup returns CDR1 MGHDK and CDR2 SYGVNS. The ends were cut back, 4 bases at V and 3 bases at J, with 12 bases in the middle. The CDR3 covers 14 residues. The CDR3 DNA follows: TGTGCCAGCAGTGCCCGGACGGGGGACACTGAAGCTTTCTTT. It specifies CASSARTGDTEAFF. The full variable domain, with the rest looked up from reference TRBV25-1 and TRBJ1-1, is EADIYQTPRYLVIGTGKKITLECSQTMGHDKMYWYQQDPGMELHLIHYSYGVNSTEKGDLSSESTVSRIRTEHFPLTLESARPSHTSQYLCASSARTGDTEAFFGQGTRLTVV.

The chain employs TRBV28 and TRBJ1-1; 8 bases are shared with TRBD1. CDR1 and CDR2 (germline): MDHEN, SYDVKM. Germline trimming cut 6 bases from V and 0 bases from J; bases unmatched to any gene: 9. The CDR3 loop spans 16 amino acids. CDR3 sequence (DNA): TGTGCCAGCAGGGTAGATAGACAGGGGTTGAACACTGAAGCTTTCTTT. Its protein is CASRVDRQGLNTEAFF.

The chain is built from TRBV19 and TRBJ1-5, with D perhaps TRBD1 (5 bases). This CDR3 has 15 amino acids. Per the germline V gene, CDR1 is LNHDA and CDR2 is SQIVND (reference sequence). V shed 2 bases and J shed 6 bases, with 14 bases lying between them. DNA of the CDR3: TGTGCCAGTAGTATAAGGCGGGGGATGGGTCAGCCCCAGCATTTT. As protein: CASSIRRGMGQPQHF.

This chain connects TRBV5-1 to TRBJ2-1; 10 bases are shared with TRBD2. The germline V gene has CDR1 SGHRS and CDR2 YFSETQ. The CDR3 covers 16 residues. Trimming at V came to 5 bases and at J to 2 bases, leaving 7 bases not matched to a gene. The CDR3 spells CASSPVSGRAYNEQFF. The CDR3 DNA sequence: TGCGCCAGCAGTCCTGTAAGCGGGAGGGCCTACAATGAGCAGTTCTTC.

The V and J genes are TRBV10-1 and TRBJ2-7, with TRBD1 matching 9 bases. This CDR3 spans 16 amino acids. The V gene end was trimmed by 6 bases and the J gene end by 4 bases; junction bases not matched to a gene: 13. Germline V CDR1 and CDR2: WNHNN, SYGVQD (reference sequence). The DNA for the CDR3 is TGCGCCAGCAGACAAGCCTTCGGGACAGGGTCGTACGAGCAGTACTTC. It is translated as CASRQAFGTGSYEQYF.

The rearrangement links TRBV30 to TRBJ1-2, with D possibly TRBD1 on 5 matching bases. Germline-derived CDR1 and CDR2 are GTSNPN and SVGIG (reference sequence). The CDR3 has 15 amino acids. V lost 3 bases, J lost 4 bases, and 18 bases lay in between. CDR3 region: CAWSLLGRGGYGYTF. The CDR3, as DNA: TGTGCCTGGAGCCTCTTGGGGCGGGGCGGCTATGGCTACACCTTC.

In this sample, this clone turned up once. V usage is TRBV27 and J usage is TRBJ1-1, with 7 bases lining up with TRBD1. Per the germline V gene, CDR1 is MNHEY and CDR2 is SMNVEV (reference sequence). The CDR3 sequence is 15 residues long. Trimming cost V 8 bases and J 2 bases; bases outside gene matches: 11. CDR3 in DNA: TGTGCCAGCTCAAGACAGGGATTCCCTAACACTGAAGCTTTCTTT. This translates into CASSRQGFPNTEAFF.

J is TRBJ2-6 and V is TRBV5-1; D not certain. The CDR3 has 16 residues. Trimming removed 4 bases from V and 0 bases from J, with 11 bases in between. Looked up from germline, CDR1 is SGHRS and CDR2 is YFSETQ. In nucleotides, the CDR3 is TGCGCCAGCAGCGTCGACGGAGACTCTGGGGCCAACGTCCTGACTTTC. Protein: CASSVDGDSGANVLTF.

Written as DNA, the CDR3 is TGTGCCAGCAGACAGGGGGTGTATCAGCCCCAGCATTTT. Protein: CASRQGVYQPQHF. This sequence joins TRBV28 and TRBJ1-5; TRBD1 aligns across 8 bases. J was trimmed by 5 bases and V by 6 bases; bases with no gene match: 3. The germline V gene encodes CDR1 MDHEN and CDR2 SYDVKM. This CDR3 has 13 amino acids.

This chain uses TRBV11-2 with TRBJ2-7; D might be TRBD1 (6 bases). This CDR3 contains 13 residues. The V gene lost 4 bases and the J gene lost 2 bases, with 9 bases spanning the gap. The germline V gene has CDR1 SGHAT and CDR2 FQNNGV. The CDR3 DNA reads as TGTGCCAGCAGCTCTTGGACAGCCTACGAGCAGTACTTC. As protein: CASSSWTAYEQYF.

The CDR3 nucleotides read TGTGCCAGCAGTGAAAGAGAATATAGCAATCAGCCCCAGCATTTT. This sequence encodes CASSEREYSNQPQHF. The V call is TRBV2, the J call TRBJ1-5; D gene uncertain. CDR3 length: 15 amino acids. Germline V gives CDR1 SNHLY, CDR2 FYNNEI. The germline V and J ends were trimmed by 2 bases and 0 bases, with 8 bases remaining between them.

This sequence joins TRBV6-1 and TRBJ2-7, with 8 bases identical to TRBD2. Looked up from germline, CDR1 is MNHNS and CDR2 is SASEGT. The length of the CDR3 is 15 residues. V was clipped by 2 bases and J by 3 bases; unmatched bases: 6. The CDR3 region is CASSERGGVGYEQYF. The CDR3 coding sequence is TGTGCCAGCAGTGAACGGGGGGGAGTGGGCTACGAGCAGTACTTC.

This clone was found a few times. This chain joins TRBV5-4 and TRBJ2-7; 8 nucleotides agree with TRBD2. This CDR3 comprises 13 residues. CDR1 and CDR2 from the germline V gene are SGHNT and YYREEE (reference sequence). V lost 0 bases, J lost 5 bases, and 1 base stayed unmatched. The CDR3: CASSLAREDEQYF. CDR3 in DNA: TGTGCCAGCAGCTTGGCGCGGGAGGACGAGCAGTACTTC.

The chain is built from TRBV18 and TRBJ2-1; 9 bases agree with TRBD2. The CDR3 totals 16 residues. Germline V gene data show CDR1 as KGHSH and CDR2 as LQKENI. With 3 bases clipped from V and 7 bases from J, the junction kept 10 bases outside the gene matches. CDR3 DNA sequence: TGTGCCAGCTCACCGCCTCGAGCGGGAGGTGAGAATGAGCAGTTCTTC. Encoded protein: CASSPPRAGGENEQFF.

This clone was observed a handful of times. This chain links TRBV6-1 with TRBJ2-3; tentatively, D is TRBD1 (6 bases). Germline CDR1 MNHNS, CDR2 SASEGT. The CDR3 contains 16 residues. V was pared by 0 bases and J by 0 bases, with 10 bases between. CDR3 sequence (DNA): TGTGCCAGCAGTGAAGCGGCAGGGGCTAGCACAGATACGCAGTATTTT. Translated: CASSEAAGASTDTQYF.

The V and J genes are TRBV19 and TRBJ2-7; TRBD1 matches 8 bases. CDR1 is LNHDA and CDR2 is SQIVND in the germline V gene (reference sequence). Trimming at V came to 8 bases and at J to 5 bases, leaving 8 bases not matched to a gene. The CDR3 totals 13 residues. The CDR3 protein is CASGWTGMNEQYF. The CDR3 region has the DNA TGTGCCAGTGGCTGGACAGGGATGAACGAGCAGTACTTC.

V gene TRBV29-1 combines with J gene TRBJ1-1; D unclear. This CDR3 contains 13 residues. From germline, CDR1 is SQVTM and CDR2 ANQGSEA. Trimming shortened V by 6 bases and J by 0 bases, and 11 bases separated the two germline ends. DNA for the CDR3: TGCAGCGTAGTACAGCTACTGAACACTGAAGCTTTCTTT. Translated: CSVVQLLNTEAFF.

The V and J genes are TRBV18 and TRBJ1-5; D is ambiguous. Germline V lookup: CDR1 KGHSH, CDR2 LQKENI. Trimming cost V 3 bases and J 9 bases, with 15 bases left between them. This CDR3 has 14 amino acids. The DNA for the CDR3 is TGTGCCAGCTCACCCCTGGATGATGAGGTGCCCCAGCATTTT. It yields the protein CASSPLDDEVPQHF.

This clone was counted a single time. The chain is built from TRBV30 and TRBJ1-2, with a tentative D call TRBD1 (6 bases). Germline V CDR1 and CDR2: GTSNPN, SVGIG (reference sequence). The CDR3 has 14 amino acids. The CDR3 reads CATELGGQFYGYTF. CDR3 DNA: TGTGCGACGGAGCTCGGGGGGCAATTCTATGGCTACACCTTC.

This clone was counted between two and nine times. The chain carries TRBV6-1 and TRBJ2-3; D call uncertain. V was clipped by 4 bases and J by 0 bases, with 5 bases between them. The CDR3 has 13 residues. Germline V gene data show CDR1 as MNHNS and CDR2 as SASEGT. CDR3 DNA: TGTGCCAGCAGTGGTTATAGCACAGATACGCAGTATTTT. Translated: CASSGYSTDTQYF.

This sequence joins TRBV7-9 and TRBJ2-5; 7 positions match TRBD2. Trimming removed 2 bases from V and 4 bases from J; junction bases left unmatched: 4. Germline V gives CDR1 SEHNR, CDR2 FQNEAQ (reference sequence). CDR3 length: 14 amino acids. CDR3: CASSLTGGGETQYF. The CDR3 nucleotides read TGTGCCAGCAGCTTAACGGGGGGAGGAGAGACCCAGTACTTC.

The chain recombines TRBV9 with TRBJ2-1; 7 positions match TRBD2. Per germline, CDR1 SGDLS and CDR2 YYNGEE. V gave up 4 bases and J gave up 1 base; unmatched junction bases: 8. The CDR3 loop spans 16 amino acids. CDR3 bases: TGTGCCAGCAGCAGCCGTGCGGGGGAATCCTACAATGAGCAGTTCTTC. Translation: CASSSRAGESYNEQFF.